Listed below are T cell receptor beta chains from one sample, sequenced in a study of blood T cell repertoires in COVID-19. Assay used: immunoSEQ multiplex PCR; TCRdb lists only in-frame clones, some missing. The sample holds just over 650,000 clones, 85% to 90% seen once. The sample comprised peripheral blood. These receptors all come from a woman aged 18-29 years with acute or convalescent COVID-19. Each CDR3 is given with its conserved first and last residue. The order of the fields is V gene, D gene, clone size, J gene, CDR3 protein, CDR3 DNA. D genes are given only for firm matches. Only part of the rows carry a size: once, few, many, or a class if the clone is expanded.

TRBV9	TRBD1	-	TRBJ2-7	CASSVGGGVYEQYF	TGTGCCAGCAGCGTAGGAGGGGGCGTCTACGAGCAGTACTTC
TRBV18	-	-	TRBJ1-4	CASSRAEKLFF	TGTGCCAGCTCCAGGGCTGAAAAACTGTTTTTT
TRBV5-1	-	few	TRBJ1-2	CASSLAPGMAHTF	TGCGCCAGCAGCTTGGCCCCAGGTATGGCCCACACCTTC
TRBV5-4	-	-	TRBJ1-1	CASNSGGTEAFF	TGTGCCAGCAATTCCGGGGGGACTGAAGCTTTCTTT
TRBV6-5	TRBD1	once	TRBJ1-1	CASSPRTGANTEAFF	TGTGCCAGCAGCCCAAGGACAGGGGCGAACACTGAAGCTTTCTTT
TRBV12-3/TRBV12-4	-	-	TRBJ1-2	CASSFESLGYTF	TGTGCCAGCAGTTTTGAGAGTCTGGGCTACACCTTC
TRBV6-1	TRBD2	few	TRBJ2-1	CASSDGGGAWSEQFF	TGTGCCAGCAGTGATGGCGGGGGGGCCTGGAGTGAGCAGTTCTTC
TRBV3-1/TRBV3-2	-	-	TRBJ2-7	CASSHGGYEQYF	TGTGCCAGCAGCCACGGAGGATACGAGCAGTACTTC
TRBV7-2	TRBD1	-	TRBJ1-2	CASSLRQGPRTYGYTF	TGTGCCAGCAGCTTGCGACAGGGCCCAAGGACCTATGGCTACACCTTC
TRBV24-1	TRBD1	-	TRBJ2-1	CATKEFWDRTRNEQFF	TGTGCCACCAAGGAATTCTGGGACAGAACGCGCAATGAGCAGTTCTTC
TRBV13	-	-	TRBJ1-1	CASSLGLDTEAFF	TGTGCCAGCAGCTTAGGCCTTGACACTGAAGCTTTCTTT
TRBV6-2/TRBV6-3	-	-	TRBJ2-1	CASSSPSEQFF	TGTGCCAGCAGTTCCCCCTCGGAGCAGTTCTTC
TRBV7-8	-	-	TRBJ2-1	CASSIGTNPNEQFF	TGTGCCAGCAGCATAGGAACTAATCCCAATGAGCAGTTCTTC
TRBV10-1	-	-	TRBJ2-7	CASSRGHHEQYF	TGCGCCAGCAGTAGGGGACATCACGAGCAGTACTTC
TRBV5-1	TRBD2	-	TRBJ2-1	CASSFLRSGGDNNEQFF	TGCGCCAGCAGCTTTTTAAGGAGCGGGGGAGACAACAATGAGCAGTTCTTC
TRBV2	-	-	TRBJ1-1	CASRGEMNTEAFF	TGTGCCAGCAGAGGAGAGATGAACACTGAAGCTTTCTTT
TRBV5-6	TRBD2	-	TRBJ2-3	CASSTFTGGLTDTQYF	TGTGCCAGCAGCACATTTACGGGGGGGCTCACAGATACGCAGTATTTT
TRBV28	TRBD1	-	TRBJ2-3	CASSHGQGAITDTQYF	TGTGCCAGCAGTCACGGACAGGGGGCTATCACAGATACGCAGTATTTT
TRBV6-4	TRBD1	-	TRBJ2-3	CASSSGTGGTDTQYF	TGTGCCAGCAGTTCTGGGACAGGGGGCACAGATACGCAGTATTTT
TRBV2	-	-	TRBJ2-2	CASRSDRTNTGELFF	TGTGCCAGCAGATCGGACAGAACAAACACCGGGGAGCTGTTTTTT
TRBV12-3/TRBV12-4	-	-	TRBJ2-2	CATGTPNTGELFF	TGTGCCACCGGGACACCGAACACCGGGGAGCTGTTTTTT
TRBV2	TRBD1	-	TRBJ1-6	CASNDRGSYNSPLHF	TGTGCCAGCAACGACAGGGGTAGCTATAATTCACCCCTCCACTTT
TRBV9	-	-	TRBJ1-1	CASSVGTGTEAFF	TGTGCCAGCAGCGTAGGGACGGGGACTGAAGCTTTCTTT
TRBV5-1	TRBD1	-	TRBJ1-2	CASSSGGNYGYTF	TGCGCCAGCAGCTCAGGGGGTAACTATGGCTACACCTTC
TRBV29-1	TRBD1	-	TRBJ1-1	CSVNRDRNTEAFF	TGCAGCGTCAACCGGGACAGGAACACTGAAGCTTTCTTT
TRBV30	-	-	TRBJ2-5	CAWSVPELRVAETQYF	TGTGCCTGGAGTGTCCCTGAACTCAGGGTGGCAGAGACCCAGTACTTC
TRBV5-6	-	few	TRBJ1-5	CASSSFRQPQHF	TGTGCCAGCAGCTCCTTTCGTCAGCCCCAGCATTTT
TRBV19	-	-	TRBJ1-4	CASSIFGGLLTNEKLFF	TGTGCCAGTAGTATATTCGGGGGGCTCCTGACTAATGAAAAACTGTTTTTT